This T cell receptor beta chain stems from a study of OX40 agonist ivuxolimab in advanced cancers. Study-level background: Ivuxolimab was an agonistic, fully human IgG2 monoclonal antibody directed against OX40 (CD134), a costimulatory receptor. Of the roughly 51 patients in dose escalation, some 20 had hepatocellular carcinoma, some 15 had melanoma, 9 had renal cell carcinoma and 9 had head and neck cancer. The dose-escalation cohort was about 87% male with a mean age of roughly 62 years, ranging from roughly 23 to 79. The paper reports the monotherapy dose-escalation portion (N of about 51 patients) of the phase I ivuxolimab trial. Peripheral TCRbeta sequencing aimed to test whether ivuxolimab altered TCR sequence diversity and caused clonal T-cell expansion. Intravenous ivuxolimab was administered to patients every 2 weeks at six dose levels: 0.01, 0.1, 0.3, 1.5, 3 and 10 mg/kg. Partial responses occurred in three dose-escalation patients, of whom one had hepatocellular carcinoma and two had cutaneous melanoma. Prior anti-PD-1, anti-PD-L1 or anti-CTLA-4 therapy was permitted, and checkpoint inhibitors had been received by less than 45% of dose-escalation patients. Findings and caveats that apply to the study as a whole: Low levels of normalized T-cell clonal expansion were also shown by some nonresponding patients. Which antigens the clonally expanded peripheral T cells were specific for was not determined. In the 0.1-3.0 mg/kg groups, partial responders had among the lowest normalized peripheral clonal expansion, particularly in CD8+ T cells. On average, CD8+ T cells showed more expanded clones than CD4+ T cells after ivuxolimab. At doses from 0.1 to 3.0 mg/kg, clonal expansion was seen in both CD4+ and CD8+ blood T cells between baseline and week 6.

The trial excluded patients who had a history of autoimmune disease or were on systemic immunosuppression. In every dose cohort, peripheral blood was drawn for TCR sequencing at baseline, cycle 4 day 1, and cycle 7 day 1. Samples were obtained from an open-label, multicenter, first-in-human phase I dose-escalation trial of ivuxolimab. Adults with locally advanced or metastatic melanoma, renal cell carcinoma, hepatocellular carcinoma or head and neck squamous cell carcinoma were enrolled in the trial. CD4+ and CD8+ T cells were sorted separately from peripheral blood before TCR sequencing. For sequencing of the TCRbeta CDR3 region, genomic DNA was extracted from the sorted cells. TCRbeta CDR3 regions were sequenced using the immunoSEQ Assay. This is the immuneACCESS table as TCRdb keeps it, with only in-frame sequences that have V and J called. A part of the clones is gone; compared with another copy, unresolved V genes explain less than half, and the rest is unexplained. This sample is represented by 60,000 to 90,000 clones; around four fifths of them were singletons. About 0.76% of the sample belongs to the ten largest clones.

Deletion took 1 base off V and 7 bases off J, with a span of 13 bases between the germline ends. The germline V gene gives CDR1 as SGHTA and CDR2 as FQGNSA. Inclusive of the bounding cysteine and phenylalanine, the CDR3 is 14 residues long. Here the CDR3 DNA is all that survives: 42 bases in frame from base 1. On this clone: Its cognate antigen has yet to be identified. There are no base qualities to consult, and no much larger clone falls within one base.

The sequencing here drew on CD4+ or CD8+ T cells sorted from blood, taken in a trial of the OX40 agonist ivuxolimab. The origin of this receptor is an adult with an advanced solid tumor such as melanoma, head and neck, liver or kidney cancer. The chain couples TRBV7-2 to TRBJ1-2; 5 matching bases give a weak D call of TRBD1. The nucleotides read TGTGCCAGCAGCTTAGATTTGGGGCAGGGTGGCTACACCTTC. It is translated as CASSLDLGQGGYTF.